This T cell receptor (beta chain) is drawn from a study of breast tumors, draining lymph nodes, adjacent tissues. General study results and limits: Tumor repertoires ranked between lymph nodes and nontumor tissue in diversity, with V and J gene preferences.

With 6 bases clipped from V and 5 bases from J, the junction kept 20 bases outside the gene matches. This CDR3 spans 17 amino acids. Germline V gene data show CDR1 as SQVTM and CDR2 as ANQGSEA. This clonotype was recorded at least ten times. Its cognate antigen is unknown. The lymph nodes were axillary draining lymph nodes from breast cancer patients. MiXCR, applied by TCRdb to the multiplex PCR reads, yields one record per CDR3 protein. The sample carries around 300,000 distinct CDR3 sequences, under 35% recorded once. The source of this sequence is a female donor with breast cancer. Some clones in this sample may be carry-over from other donors' samples. The chain carries TRBV29-1 and TRBJ2-3; TRBD2 aligns across 7 bases. The specimen was axillary lymph node tissue. CDR3 amino acids: CSVTFRGTTVLRDTQYF. The CDR3 DNA is TGCAGCGTCACCTTTCGGGGGACTACCGTTTTGAGAGATACGCAGTATTTT.